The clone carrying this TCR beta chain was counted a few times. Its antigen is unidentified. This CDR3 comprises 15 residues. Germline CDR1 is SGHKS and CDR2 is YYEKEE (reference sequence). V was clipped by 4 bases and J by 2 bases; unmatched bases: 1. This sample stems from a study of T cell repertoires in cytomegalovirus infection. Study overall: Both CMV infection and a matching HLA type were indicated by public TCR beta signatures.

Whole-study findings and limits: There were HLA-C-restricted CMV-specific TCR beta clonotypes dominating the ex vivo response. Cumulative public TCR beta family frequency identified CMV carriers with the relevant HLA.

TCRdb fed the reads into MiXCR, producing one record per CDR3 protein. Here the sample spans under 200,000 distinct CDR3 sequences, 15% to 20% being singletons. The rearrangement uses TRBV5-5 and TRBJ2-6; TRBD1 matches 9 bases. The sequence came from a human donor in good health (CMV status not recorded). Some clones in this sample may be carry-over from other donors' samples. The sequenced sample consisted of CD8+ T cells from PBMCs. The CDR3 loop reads CASSRDRAGANVLTF. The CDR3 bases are TGTGCCAGCAGCCGGGACAGGGCTGGGGCCAACGTCCTGACTTTC.